This TCR beta chain was observed in a study of T-cell memory formation after mild COVID-19 (dated by TCRdb to the early 2020s). Notes on the research overall: TCR sequence clusters from the two donors were found to be largely donor specific. The cohort was made up of two young adult volunteers, one female and one male, who were previously healthy. Longitudinal TCRalpha and TCRbeta repertoire sequencing tracked T-cell clones expanding and contracting after mild COVID-19 in two donors. On the study overall, not on this receptor specifically: Some responding clones were found in pre-infection memory, which suggests that pre-existing cross-reactive memory T cells took part in the SARS-CoV-2 response. Whether the second-wave clones peaking on day 37 were SARS-CoV-2 specific was not confirmed. The study covered only a couple of mild cases, and larger cohorts including severe cases with pre-infection samples were considered necessary. Clones that contracted from day 15 to 85 showed balanced CD4/CD8 phenotypes, whereas a second wave of clones that expanded from day 15 to 37 leaned towards CD4+. Contracting CD4+ clones were located mainly in the CM and EM memory subsets, whereas CD8+ clones were found to be enriched in EMRA.

PBMCs were isolated by Ficoll-Paque density gradient centrifugation. With regard to this clonotype: The antigen this receptor binds is unknown. No base-level quality is on record; no much larger clone is a single base apart.

Sequencing was performed on an Illumina NovaSeq 6000. TCRalpha and TCRbeta cDNA libraries were constructed by 5'RACE with constant-segment primers, with sample barcodes and unique molecular identifiers being introduced. Trizol reagent was used to extract RNA from every sample. Library amplification was performed in two PCR steps, and a second sample barcode and Illumina TruSeq adapters were introduced in the second step. Libraries were sequenced on an Illumina NovaSeq with 2 x 150 bp paired-end reads. The paper's data handling went like this. With migec v1.2.7, reads were demultiplexed and then collapsed into UMI-guided consensus sequences. With mixcr v2.1.11, UMI consensuses were aligned to TRA and TRB V and J templates and assembled into clonotypes. A clonotype was counted as expanded or contracted only when both edgeR and NoisET called the clonotype significant, with the noise models trained on biological replicates. edgeR calls used a false discovery rate-adjusted p below 0.01 and a log2 fold-change threshold of 1. As an exploratory analysis of dynamics, max-normalized trajectories of the 1000 most abundant clonotypes were examined with PCA combined with hierarchical clustering. Each responding clone was given a CD4 or CD8 phenotype based on the CD4+ and CD8+ repertoires, which had been sequenced separately. The public reads were run again by TCRdb, first through fastp at Q25 and then through MiXCR, and only productive beta chains were kept. All rows with the same CDR3 protein become a single entry with the most common DNA and genes. Here the V and J calls rest on TCRdb's processing, not on the authors' analysis. The table for this sample lists about 390,000 distinct CDR3 sequences; 15% to 20% of them were counted only once. Clones ranked in the top ten supply around a fifth of the sample.

Sequencing input: PBMCs or a T cell subset sorted from them (not recorded which). The source of this sequence is a man between 18 and 29 years old who had mild COVID-19 (a few samples of this study predate the infection). The sample titles of this study are shuffled in the database, so cell type and time point are left out; the donor was told from shared clones.

The CDR3 protein: CASSLGQAPILTEAFF. The sequence in DNA is TGTGCCAGCAGCTTAGGGCAGGCCCCTATTTTGACTGAAGCTTTCTTT. The receptor chain draws on TRBV7-6 and TRBJ1-1, with no D gene named confidently. Reading the germline V gene gives CDR1 SGHVS and CDR2 FNYEAQ. The junction carries 17 bases between V and J, which are trimmed by 1 base and 5 bases respectively. There are 16 amino acids in the CDR3, from cysteine to phenylalanine inclusive. Only the CDR3 portion is preserved as DNA: 48 bases, with reading frame beginning at the first base.